Following are 14 T cell receptor beta chains from one sample sequenced in a study of T cell responses to AZD1222 COVID-19 vaccine. Sequencing was performed with immunoSEQ multiplex PCR; in TCRdb, only in-frame clones are kept and a portion is missing. The data contain roughly 150,000 clones, roughly 92% of them singletons. The sample was peripheral blood, taken 28 days after the second AZD1222 dose. The receptors were gathered from an adult who received the AZD1222 COVID-19 vaccine.

This chain uses TRBV18 with TRBJ1-1, with D possibly being TRBD1 (5 bases). Per the germline V gene, CDR1 is KGHSH and CDR2 is LQKENI. Trimming stripped 3 bases from V and 1 base from J, with 15 bases between. The CDR3 covers 16 residues. CDR3 DNA sequence: TGTGCCAGCTCACCGATCCCGGACATCCGGAACACTGAAGCTTTCTTT. Amino acids: CASSPIPDIRNTEAFF. The complete variable domain, with remaining parts taken from reference TRBV18 and TRBJ1-1, reads NAGVMQNPRHLVRRRGQEARLRCSPMKGHSHVYWYRQLPEEGLKFMVYLQKENIIDESGMPKERFSAEFPKEGPSILRIQQVVRGDSAAYFCASSPIPDIRNTEAFFGQGTRLTVV.

V gene TRBV6-1 combines with J gene TRBJ2-5, with 7 bases aligning to TRBD2. The CDR3 consists of 14 residues. The germline V gene encodes CDR1 MNHNS and CDR2 SASEGT. The J segment lost 4 bases and the V segment lost 2 bases, leaving 4 bases of the junction unmatched. The CDR3 here is CASSEQRGTETQYF. The CDR3 DNA follows: TGTGCCAGCAGTGAACAGCGGGGTACAGAGACCCAGTACTTC.

This clone was picked up a small number of times. The CDR3 sequence is CASSPLEGEVNEQFF. The CDR3, as DNA: TGCGCCAGCAGTCCCCTAGAGGGGGAAGTGAATGAGCAGTTCTTC. The chain carries TRBV10-1 and TRBJ2-1; possibly TRBD1 for D (6 bases). Trimming took 5 bases from V and 7 from J, leaving 18 bases between them. The V gene's germline CDR1 is WNHNN and CDR2 SYGVQD (reference sequence). The CDR3 is made up of 15 amino acids.

The chain carries TRBV4-2 and TRBJ1-5; TRBD1 matches 9 bases. In germline, CDR1 is LGHNA, CDR2 YNFKEQ. The CDR3 has 15 amino acids. Trimming at V came to 4 bases and at J to 4 bases, leaving 5 bases not matched to a gene. The CDR3 coding sequence is TGTGCCAGCAGCCGAGGGACAGGGTCAAATCAGCCCCAGCATTTT. Translated: CASSRGTGSNQPQHF.

The rearrangement uses TRBV10-3 and TRBJ2-7, with a possible D match to TRBD2 (5 bases). Trimming removed 5 bases from V and 2 bases from J, with 13 bases in between. The length of the CDR3 is 14 residues. CDR1 is ENHRY, CDR2 SYGVKD, per germline. DNA of the CDR3: TGTGCCATCAGTCCCTCTTGGGAGACCTACGAGCAGTACTTC. Amino acid sequence: CAISPSWETYEQYF.

The V call is TRBV6-5, the J call TRBJ1-1; weak D call: TRBD1 (5 bases). The CDR3 has 14 amino acids. In germline, CDR1 is MNHEY, CDR2 SVGAGI. V shed 8 bases and J shed 1 base, with 14 bases lying between them. CDR3: CASQGPRANTEAFF. The DNA for the CDR3 is TGTGCCAGCCAGGGCCCTCGTGCGAACACTGAAGCTTTCTTT.

This rearrangement joins TRBV25-1 to TRBJ2-7; 10 nucleotides match TRBD1. The CDR3 is 14 residues long. V shed 4 bases, J shed 2 bases, and the junction held 2 bases outside the gene matches. Germline CDR1 is MGHDK and CDR2 is SYGVNS. The CDR3 sequence: CASSGDRGTYEQYF. Written as DNA, the CDR3 is TGTGCCAGCAGTGGGGACAGGGGAACCTACGAGCAGTACTTC.

This chain connects TRBV2 to TRBJ2-5; 12 bases match TRBD1. CDR3 length: 15 residues. Trimming took 5 bases from V and 3 from J; bases not matched to a gene: 4. The germline V gene encodes CDR1 SNHLY and CDR2 FYNNEI. The CDR3 protein is CASSRDRGHEETQYF. The CDR3 region has the DNA TGTGCCAGCAGTAGGGACAGGGGGCATGAAGAGACCCAGTACTTC. The full variable domain, in which reference TRBV2 and TRBJ2-5 provide the parts outside the CDR3, is EPEVTQTPSHQVTQMGQEVILRCVPISNHLYFYWYRQILGQKVEFLVSFYNNEISEKSEIFDDQFSVERPDGSNFTLKIRSTKLEDSAMYFCASSRDRGHEETQYFGPGTRLLVL.

The genes are TRBV14 and TRBJ1-1; D uncertain. The CDR3 covers 13 residues. Germline V CDR1 and CDR2: SGHDN, FVKESK. V was trimmed by 3 bases and J by 3 bases, leaving 8 bases between them. The CDR3 protein is CASSQGIYTEAFF. As DNA, the CDR3 is TGTGCCAGCAGCCAGGGGATTTACACTGAAGCTTTCTTT.

Concerning this clone: At the DNA level, this CDR3 is encoded by other sequences in the same sample as well. The CDR3 spells CASSQGRGLGGELFF. CDR3 sequence (DNA): TGCGCCAGCAGCCAAGGCAGGGGGCTTGGCGGGGAGCTGTTTTTT. The rearrangement uses TRBV4-1 and TRBJ2-2; 8 bases fit TRBD1. CDR1 and CDR2 (germline): MGHRA, YSYEKL. V trimming: 1 base; J trimming: 7 bases; junction bases outside the gene matches: 5. The CDR3 covers 15 residues.

Note on this clone: A read error may account for a junction end that differs from germline. The V and J genes are TRBV20-1 and TRBJ1-5; D remains unclear. The CDR3 is 8 amino acids. Germline V gene data show CDR1 as DFQATT and CDR2 as SNEGSKA (reference sequence). The CDR3, as DNA: TGTTGCAATCAGCCCCAGCATTTT. It encodes CCNQPQHF.

The rearrangement links TRBV18 to TRBJ2-5; 8 nucleotides line up with TRBD2. Per the germline V gene, CDR1 is KGHSH and CDR2 is LQKENI. The CDR3 is 15 amino acids. V lost 3 bases and J lost 4; bases outside the gene matches: 7. CDR3 amino acids: CASSPGLGGGETQYF. DNA of the CDR3: TGTGCCAGCTCACCGGGACTAGGAGGGGGAGAGACCCAGTACTTC.

CDR3 in DNA: TGCGCCAGCAGCCTCGGGACTAGCGCCGACACAGATACGCAGTATTTT. This translates into CASSLGTSADTDTQYF. The chain carries TRBV4-3 and TRBJ2-3; TRBD2 aligns across 10 bases. CDR3 length: 16 amino acids. Germline values: CDR1 LGHNA, CDR2 YSLEER. The trim removed 4 bases at V and 2 bases at J, leaving 6 bases unmatched.

The V and J genes are TRBV6-5 and TRBJ1-2; weak D call: TRBD1 (6 bases). There are 15 residues in the CDR3. The V gene lost 0 bases and the J gene lost 5 bases, with 13 bases spanning the gap. Germline-derived CDR1 and CDR2 are MNHEY and SVGAGI. The CDR3 DNA reads as TGTGCCAGCAGTTACTCGGCAGGGCAGGGGTATGGCTACACCTTC. Encoded protein: CASSYSAGQGYGYTF.